The present T cell receptor beta chain was sequenced within a study of CD4 T cells in relation to SARS-CoV-2 and coronaviruses. Naive and memory CD4+ T cell DNA was deep-sequenced without culture. Profiling relied on immunoSEQ multiplex PCR, and the TCRdb table lists in-frame clones only, not all of them. The sample has approximately 59,000 clones; 80% to 90% are singletons. Germline-derived CDR1 and CDR2 are LNHDA and SQIVND (reference sequence). V dropped 9 bases and J dropped 3; count of bases not matched to a gene: 10. CDR3 length equals 15 residues. Before the COVID-19 pandemic, during about 2010-2018, CD4+ T cells were taken from unexposed donors. General study results and limits: No crossreactivity against non-spike viral proteins was tested here.

As for this clone: Its antigen is not known.

The V gene is TRBV19, the J gene TRBJ1-5, with 8 bases that match TRBD1. This clonotype was sampled from a human donor in good health. The specimen was memory CD4+ T cells from PBMCs. The DNA of the CDR3 is TGTGCCAGCCTACCAGGGGGCGAGAACAATCAGCCCCAGCATTTT. Protein: CASLPGGENNQPQHF.